This note documents a single T cell receptor beta chain sequence. Its antigen is not known. The J segment lost 7 bases and the V segment lost 4 bases, leaving 18 bases of the junction unmatched. This CDR3 spans 17 amino acids. Germline lookup yields CDR1 MDHEN and CDR2 SYDVKM. The entry originates in a study of T cells in Graves' hyperthyroidism and ophthalmopathy. Authors of the study amplified TCR beta CDR3 regions from RNA transcripts. An initial round of RT-PCR targeting the TCR CDR3 relied on the HTBI primer set. TCRdb processed the multiplex PCR reads anew with MiXCR; each CDR3 protein has one entry. The top ten hold around 29% of the sample, which has roughly 180,000 distinct CDR3 sequences, about 18% seen once. Study-wide findings and caveats: Onset of ophthalmopathy came a median around 6.5 months after the model predicted it.

This chain uses TRBV28 with TRBJ2-5; the match to TRBD2 covers 7 bases. The receptor was isolated from a woman aged 45-65 years with Graves' hyperthyroidism. The sample was blood. The CDR3 coding sequence is TGTGCCAGCAGTTCCCCCCCGGGGCGGGAGAGCGGTGGGACCCAGTACTTC. This translates into CASSSPPGRESGGTQYF.